One T cell receptor (beta chain) is described in this entry. Its antigen remains unidentified. Nothing much larger sits one base from this clone, and base qualities are not available. Between the V and J ends, shortened by 5 bases and 1 base respectively, the junction contains 17 bases. The CDR3 numbers 15 residues from cysteine through phenylalanine. Left in the record is the CDR3 DNA by itself, 45 bases read in frame from the first base. CDR1 and CDR2 are read off the germline V gene as SQVTM and ANQGSEA. The TCR beta CDR3 regions were amplified from RNA transcripts. For the first round of RT-PCR on the TCR CDR3, the HTBI primer set was used together with the Qiagen OneStep RT-PCR kit. The libraries were constructed in a second round of multiplex PCR and then size-selected and purified. Paired-end sequencing of the libraries was performed with 100 bp reads on an Illumina HiSeq2000. In the paper's pipeline: SOAPnuke was used to process the raw data, throwing out any read that contained adapters or uncalled bases, had a mean Phred below 15, or lacked an exact constant-primer or identifier match. COPE v1.2.5 was used to merge the high-quality paired reads, and each unique nucleotide sequence was defined as a clonotype. Clonotypes were aligned to IMGT TRBV, TRBD and TRBJ reference segments using MiTCR v1.1. Analysis was restricted to V-J combinations with a frequency above 0.0001, which covered just over 98% of repertoires. A TCS score was defined as the ratio between F50 (clonal expansion) and ExV (chaos), using BLOSUM62-based TCRdist between CDR3 peptides within each V-J. Welch's t-statistics and random forest reduced several hundred V-J features to fewer than 15, which were used in a naive Bayes classifier (R e1071). TCRdb passed the public sequencing reads through fastp at Q25 and MiXCR, retaining productive beta sequences. When rows share a CDR3 protein, they turn into one entry using the most common DNA and genes. Here the V and J calls rest on TCRdb's processing, not on the authors' analysis. In this sample the table shows 450,000 to 650,000 distinct CDR3 sequences, 12% to 15% of which occur a single time. Clones ranked in the top ten supply roughly 7.7% of the sample.

This sample is part of a study of T cells in Graves' hyperthyroidism and ophthalmopathy (dated by TCRdb to between 2018 and 2020). Notes on the research overall: Peripheral blood was collected at initial diagnosis, before any treatment. Once sampling was done, hyperthyroidism patients were given methimazole at a starting dose of 30 mg daily, whereas ophthalmopathy patients were given high-dose intravenous methylprednisolone. In addition, the study compared T-cell repertoires in thyroid tissue and in blood from five or six Graves' hyperthyroidism patients. For training and testing, the roughly 97 patients in the discovery cohort were randomly divided in a 7:3 ratio. To identify distinguishing TCR V-J signatures, a discovery cohort of about a hundred patients was used, comprising 40 to 45 with Graves' ophthalmopathy and approximately 58 with stable Graves' hyperthyroidism. Prospective prediction of ophthalmopathy was tested in an independent validation cohort of 18 hyperthyroidism patients and roughly 16 patients who later progressed to ophthalmopathy. According to the paper, TCR Vbeta CDR3 sequencing was carried out on more than 120 peripheral blood samples, which came from some 41 ophthalmopathy, some 73 hyperthyroidism and approximately 17 progressor patients. Beyond this particular receptor, the publication reports: Ophthalmopathy was separated from stable hyperthyroidism by a 13 V-J signature model, with 85% to 90% sensitivity and roughly 81% specificity obtained in cross-validation and 80%/75% obtained in testing. Sample size was not statistically predetermined, and blinding of investigators to group allocation was not performed. In validation, progression to ophthalmopathy was predicted by the model with 65% to 71% sensitivity and nearly 75% specificity, a median of roughly 6 months before onset. Most expanded thyroid clonotypes (frequency above 0.001) were also found in blood, which suggests that blood repertoires may mirror thyroid immune responses.

Moderately to severely active disease, a Clinical Activity Score of at least 3, a NOSPECS grade of at least 4, and a duration under 3 months were present in ophthalmopathy patients. Patients with uncontrolled infections, other autoimmune diseases, pregnancy or lactation were excluded. Diagnoses were established on the basis of clinical symptoms, serum thyroxine and TRAb, thyroid ultrasound, and orbital computed tomography. Ficoll-Paque density gradient centrifugation was used to isolate PBMCs from under 11 ml of fresh peripheral blood. Trizol reagent was used to extract total RNA, and RNA quality was then checked on an Agilent 2100 Bioanalyzer.

The clonotype was recovered from a woman under 30 with Graves' ophthalmopathy. The chain was built from TRBV29-1 and TRBJ1-1, with TRBD1 tentatively as D gene (6 bases match). The sample taken for sequencing was blood. The DNA sequence is given as TGCAGCGTTATTGGGGGGGGGGCCTGGAACACTGAAGCTTTCTTT. Its translation is CSVIGGGAWNTEAFF.